This TCR beta chain was documented in a study of blood T cells in healthy people across ages (dated by TCRdb to about 2015). Broadly, across the study: In model experiments, roughly one uniquely barcoded TCR beta cDNA molecule per two T cells was captured by template switching. Using deep sequencing normalized with unique cDNA molecular identifiers, the study measured how TCR beta repertoire diversity changes with age. Four age groups were formed from the donors: young (average approximately 15 years), middle-aged (roughly 38), aged (roughly 58) and long-lived (82). Donors of different ages were randomly distributed across sequencing lanes to avoid experimental bias. Two additional independent replicas of 1 million unique cDNA reads from the same blood draw were analyzed for two donors (one aged 18 to 29 and one aged 80 or older).

Study-level results and caveats: Total diversity estimates from one million sequenced T cells were considered lower bounds and underestimates. Compared with the aged group, the long-lived group had more naive CD4+ T cells, fewer expanded clones and increased TCR diversity, a pattern suggesting age selection. There was a strong correlation between observed TCR beta diversity and the percentage of naive T cells measured by flow cytometry. The CMV infection status of donors was not known, potentially confounding age-related changes in expanded clonotypes. Observed TCR beta diversity per million T cells fell roughly linearly with age, and a significant reduction was already apparent by age about 36. Conclusive comparison of naive and antigen-experienced compartments was prevented by the profiling of bulk unsorted PBMCs.

The library came from 5' RACE. Sequenced on an Illumina HiSeq 2500. A second roughly 6 to 12 cycle PCR used a sample-barcoded 5' primer and a J-beta primer mix. Each TCR beta cDNA molecule received a unique molecular identifier from a template-switch 5' adaptor carrying 12 random nucleotides. Each sample yielded at least 2.5 million CDR3-containing paired-end reads. The Mint cDNA synthesis kit, primed by a TRBC-specific oligonucleotide, was used to synthesize first-strand cDNA from all RNA. Following uracil-DNA glycosylase treatment, a first 18-cycle PCR with universal primers M1SS and BC2_uni_R was performed on all cDNA. The authors processed their data as follows. Each sample was normalized by randomly selecting 1 million high-quality reads, each carrying a distinct molecular identifier. Instead of being binned into consensus sequences, reads with shared molecular identifiers were discarded. MiTCR, run with a Q25 quality threshold and the strictest error-elimination algorithm, handled CDR3 identification, clonotype clustering and error correction. A nonparametric unseen species model with Euler transformation was used to estimate a lower bound on total TCR beta diversity. Using fastp trimming at Q25 and MiXCR clonotype assembly, TCRdb reanalyzed the public sequencing data and kept in-frame beta chains. CDR3 protein duplicates are merged, each entry listing the most common genes and DNA. TCRdb, rather than the study authors, made the V and J calls. The sample data list about 640,000 distinct CDR3 sequences, and 58% of these were observed just once. Over 30% of the sample comes from the top ten.

The roughly 38 donors, aged about 6 to 100 years, were systemically healthy Caucasian individuals from Russia. Roughly 10 milliliters of peripheral blood were drawn from each donor into EDTA-treated Vacutainer tubes. Ficoll-Paque density-gradient centrifugation was used to isolate PBMCs, with at least 6.5 million per sample. Total RNA, at least 5.5 micrograms per sample, was extracted from PBMCs with Trizol reagent. The percentages of naive CD45RAhigh/CD27high T cells were determined by flow cytometry on a PBMC aliquot from every donor. The germline V gene gives CDR1 as SGHRS and CDR2 as YFSETQ. Reading from cysteine to phenylalanine, the CDR3 counts 15 amino acids. Only CDR3 DNA is held: 45 bases, read in frame from base 1. The V end gives up 0 bases and the J end 5 bases, leaving 5 bases in the junction not matched to a gene. About this clonotype itself: Its binding antigen is unknown. Base qualities are missing; no much larger clone stands one base away.

The V and J genes are TRBV5-1 and TRBJ2-5, and TRBD2 matches 9 of the central bases. Sequencing was done on a sample of blood. The clonotype was recovered from a man in his sixties in good health. The DNA is TGCGCCAGCAGCTTGGGGCCTAGCGGGGATGAGACCCAGTACTTC. Translated, it gives CASSLGPSGDETQYF.